The TCR beta chain under discussion was sequenced for a study of cytomegalovirus exposure and HLA in healthy donors. About the research overall: HLA-typed donors contributed 65 million to 95 million unique TCRs, which were held in an early data release.

Primers for the PCR totalled 60 Vbeta and 13 Jbeta. Using immunoSEQ multiplex PCR, the repertoire was profiled, and TCRdb retains in-frame clones only, with some absent. The profile covers approximately 160,000 clones, with roughly four fifths appearing a single time and 1.2% to 1.5% taken by the ten largest. Whole-study findings and limits: Researchers counted around 170 TCR beta chains as cytomegalovirus-associated.

On this clone: Its target is not known.

The receptor was isolated from a man younger than 30 in good health and CMV-seronegative. The sequencing sample was made of PBMCs.

CDR3 loop: CASSVDGTGDNIQYF. CDR3 DNA sequence: TGTGCCAGCAGCGTAGATGGGACAGGGGACAACATTCAGTACTTC. The gene calls are TRBV9 and TRBJ2-4; 10 positions agree with TRBD1. Looked up from germline, CDR1 is SGDLS and CDR2 is YYNGEE. The CDR3 contains 15 residues. V shed 0 bases and J 7 bases; nucleotides not matched to a gene: 4.